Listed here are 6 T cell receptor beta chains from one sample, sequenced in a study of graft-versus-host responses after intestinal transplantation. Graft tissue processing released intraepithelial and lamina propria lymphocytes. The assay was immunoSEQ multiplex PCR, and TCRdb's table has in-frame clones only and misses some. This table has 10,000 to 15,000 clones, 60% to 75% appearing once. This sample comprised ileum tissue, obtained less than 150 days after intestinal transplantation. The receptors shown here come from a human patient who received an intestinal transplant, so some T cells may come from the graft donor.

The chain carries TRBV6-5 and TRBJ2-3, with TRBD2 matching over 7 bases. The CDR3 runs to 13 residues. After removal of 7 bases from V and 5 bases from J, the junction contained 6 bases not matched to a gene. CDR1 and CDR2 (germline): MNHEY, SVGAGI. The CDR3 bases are TGTGCCAGCACGGCCCCGGGAGGAGATACGCAGTATTTT. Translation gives CASTAPGGDTQYF.

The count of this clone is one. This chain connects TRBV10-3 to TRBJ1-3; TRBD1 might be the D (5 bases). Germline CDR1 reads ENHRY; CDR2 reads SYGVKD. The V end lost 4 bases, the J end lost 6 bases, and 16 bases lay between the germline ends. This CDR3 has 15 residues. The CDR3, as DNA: TGTGCCATCAGTGGGGGCAGCTGGCGGGAAAACACCATATATTTT. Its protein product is CAISGGSWRENTIYF.

Here the CDR3 DNA reads TGTGCCAGCAGCTTATGGCGGGACACTGAAGCTTTCTTT. Its protein is CASSLWRDTEAFF. The chain combines TRBV7-3 with TRBJ1-1; no clear D gene. The CDR3 extends over 13 amino acids. The V gene lost 2 bases and the J gene lost 3 bases, with 7 bases spanning the gap. Germline V gene data show CDR1 as SGHTA and CDR2 as FQGTGA.

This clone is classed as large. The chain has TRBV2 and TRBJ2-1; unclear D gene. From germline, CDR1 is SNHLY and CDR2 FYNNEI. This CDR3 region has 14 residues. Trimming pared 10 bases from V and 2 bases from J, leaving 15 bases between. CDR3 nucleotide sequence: TGTGCCACGCGACTTGAAGGAACCTACAATGAGCAGTTCTTC. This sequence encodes CATRLEGTYNEQFF.

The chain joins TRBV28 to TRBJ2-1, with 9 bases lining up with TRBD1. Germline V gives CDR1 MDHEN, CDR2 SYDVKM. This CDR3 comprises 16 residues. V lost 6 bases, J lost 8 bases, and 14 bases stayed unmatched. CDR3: CASSRNRGRRIDEQFF. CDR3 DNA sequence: TGTGCCAGCAGCCGTAACAGGGGGCGCCGGATTGATGAGCAGTTCTTC. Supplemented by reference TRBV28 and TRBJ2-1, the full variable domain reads DVKVTQSSRYLVKRTGEKVFLECVQDMDHENMFWYRQDPGLGLRLIYFSYDVKMKEKGDIPEGYSVSREKKERFSLILESASTNQTSMYLCASSRNRGRRIDEQFFGPGTRLTVL.

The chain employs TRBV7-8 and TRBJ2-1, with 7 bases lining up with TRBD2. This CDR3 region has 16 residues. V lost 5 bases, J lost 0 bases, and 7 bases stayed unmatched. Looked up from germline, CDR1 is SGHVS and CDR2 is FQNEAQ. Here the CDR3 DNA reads TGTGCCAGCAGCCGAGCGGGGACGAGCTCCTACAATGAGCAGTTCTTC. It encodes CASSRAGTSSYNEQFF.